A single sample gave rise to the 21 T cell receptor beta chains below, sequenced in a study of cytomegalovirus exposure and HLA in healthy donors. The PCR ran on 60 Vbeta and 13 Jbeta primers. Assay: immunoSEQ multiplex PCR; the TCRdb copy retains only in-frame clones and omits some. Among some 87,000 clones, approximately 56% were seen once, and the ten largest hold approximately 5.8%. The sample consisted of PBMCs. These receptors came from a woman younger than 45 in good health and CMV-seropositive.

The gene calls are TRBV27 and TRBJ1-1; TRBD1 aligns across 7 bases. The CDR3 length is 13 residues. Losses at the gene ends were 6 bases for V and 3 bases for J; bases not matched to a gene: 4. Looked up from germline, CDR1 is MNHEY and CDR2 is SMNVEV (reference sequence). This CDR3 reads CASRLDRDTEAFF. CDR3 nucleotides: TGTGCCAGCAGACTCGACAGGGACACTGAAGCTTTCTTT.

This clone appeared a few times. This chain connects TRBV6-6 to TRBJ1-5; D may be TRBD1 (5 bases). This CDR3 region has 13 residues. The germline CDR1 and CDR2 sequences are MNHNY and SVGAGI (reference sequence). V lost 6 bases to trimming and J lost 4 bases, with 10 bases between them. This CDR3 reads CASSDRDNQPQHF. The CDR3 DNA is TGTGCCAGCAGCGACAGAGATAATCAGCCCCAGCATTTT.

The J gene is TRBJ2-7, the V gene TRBV6-5; the match to TRBD2 covers 7 bases. The CDR3 extends over 14 amino acids. Per the germline V gene, CDR1 is MNHEY and CDR2 is SVGAGI. Unmatched junction bases numbered 12, after V lost 6 bases and J lost 7 bases. This CDR3 reads CASSETGGSGEQYF. CDR3 bases: TGTGCCAGCAGCGAGACGGGGGGTAGCGGGGAGCAGTACTTC.

The chain carries TRBV27 and TRBJ1-5; no firm D call. This CDR3 comprises 13 residues. The V end was cut by 3 bases, the J end by 5 bases, with 8 bases between. In germline, CDR1 is MNHEY, CDR2 SMNVEV (reference sequence). For the CDR3, the DNA is TGTGCCAGCAGTTTCGGGAGAGATCAGCCCCAGCATTTT. This sequence encodes CASSFGRDQPQHF.

This clone came up a few times. Other DNA sequences of this sample code for an identical CDR3. J is TRBJ2-3 and V is TRBV5-1; 7 bases agree with TRBD2. The V gene end was trimmed by 3 bases and the J gene end by 6 bases; junction bases not matched to a gene: 4. CDR1 is SGHRS and CDR2 is YFSETQ in the germline V gene. The CDR3 extends over 13 amino acids. This CDR3 reads CASSWGGRDTQYF. In DNA form, the CDR3 reads TGCGCCAGCAGCTGGGGGGGGAGGGATACGCAGTATTTT. Drawing the rest from reference TRBV5-1 and TRBJ2-3, the complete variable domain is KAGVTQTPRYLIKTRGQQVTLSCSPISGHRSVSWYQQTPGQGLQFLFEYFSETQRNKGNFPGRFSGRQFSNSRSEMNVSTLELGDSALYLCASSWGGRDTQYFGPGTRLTVL.

This chain joins TRBV28 and TRBJ2-7, with TRBD1 identical over 7 bases. Germline V gene data show CDR1 as MDHEN and CDR2 as SYDVKM. J was trimmed by 6 bases and V by 4 bases; bases with no gene match: 9. This CDR3 comprises 14 residues. The CDR3 region has the DNA TGTGCCAGCAGTTCGACAGGGATCCGCCCCGAGCAGTACTTC. Translating gives CASSSTGIRPEQYF.

The rearrangement uses TRBV7-2 and TRBJ1-5; no clear D. CDR1 is SGHTA and CDR2 is FQGNSA in the germline V gene. The CDR3 spans 16 residues. The V end lost 4 bases, the J end lost 1 base, and 14 bases lay between the germline ends. CDR3 loop: CASSSPGGPSNQPQHF. The CDR3 DNA reads TGTGCCAGCAGCTCTCCGGGAGGGCCCAGCAATCAGCCCCAGCATTTT.

The chain links TRBV30 to TRBJ1-5; D unclear. The CDR3 runs to 13 residues. V was clipped by 4 bases and J by 4 bases, with 11 bases between them. Germline V lookup: CDR1 GTSNPN, CDR2 SVGIG (reference sequence). CDR3 amino acids: CAWNRGNNQPQHF. CDR3 nucleotides: TGTGCCTGGAATAGAGGAAATAATCAGCCCCAGCATTTT.

V usage is TRBV11-2 and J usage is TRBJ2-1; weak D call: TRBD1 (5 bases). The CDR3 totals 12 residues. CDR1 and CDR2 from the germline V gene are SGHAT and FQNNGV. Between the trimmed V and J ends, which lost 4 bases and 8 bases, there was a span of 9 bases. The CDR3 sequence: CASSYDRDEQFF. DNA of the CDR3: TGTGCCAGCAGCTACGACAGAGATGAGCAGTTCTTC.

V and J are TRBV5-5 and TRBJ2-2; D is unresolved. CDR3 length: 17 residues. CDR1 and CDR2 (germline): SGHKS, YYEKEE (reference sequence). Trimming pared 0 bases from V and 4 bases from J, leaving 16 bases between. The chain's CDR3 is CASSLGVVPLGTGELFF. CDR3 in DNA: TGTGCCAGCAGCTTGGGAGTTGTCCCCCTCGGCACCGGGGAGCTGTTTTTT.

The rearrangement uses TRBV28 and TRBJ1-5; a weak D match, TRBD1 (5 bases). In germline, CDR1 is MDHEN, CDR2 SYDVKM. The CDR3 is 16 amino acids. Trimming took off 6 bases at V and 0 bases at J, with 15 bases between the two ends. DNA for the CDR3: TGTGCCAGCAGAACTTCGACAGCCTATAGCAATCAGCCCCAGCATTTT. Residues: CASRTSTAYSNQPQHF.

The chain employs TRBV2 and TRBJ2-3; tentatively, D is TRBD2 (7 bases). CDR1 is SNHLY, CDR2 FYNNEI, per germline. The CDR3 consists of 12 residues. V lost 8 bases to trimming and J lost 4 bases, with 10 bases between them. CDR3: CASGGAADTQYF. The CDR3 nucleotides are TGTGCCAGCGGGGGGGCCGCAGATACGCAGTATTTT. Based on the CDR3 plus reference TRBV2 and TRBJ2-3, the full variable domain is EPEVTQTPSHQVTQMGQEVILRCVPISNHLYFYWYRQILGQKVEFLVSFYNNEISEKSEIFDDQFSVERPDGSNFTLKIRSTKLEDSAMYFCASGGAADTQYFGPGTRLTVL.

The sample holds a few counts of this clone. The V and J genes are TRBV7-2 and TRBJ1-6, with D perhaps matching TRBD1 (6 bases). Germline lookup yields CDR1 SGHTA and CDR2 FQGNSA. The CDR3 covers 13 residues. V was cut by 5 bases and J by 13 bases, with 15 bases left in between. Here the CDR3 DNA reads TGTGCCAGCAGCCCGGACAGCTTCGCGCCCCTCCACTTT. Translating gives CASSPDSFAPLHF.

The chain joins TRBV5-1 to TRBJ1-6, with D perhaps matching TRBD1 (5 bases). CDR1 is SGHRS, CDR2 YFSETQ, per germline. The CDR3 covers 13 residues. V lost 4 bases to trimming and J lost 6 bases, with 8 bases between them. The CDR3 DNA sequence: TGCGCCAGCAGCAAGGGGTCTAATTCACCCCTCCACTTT. This codes for CASSKGSNSPLHF.

The rearrangement joins TRBV10-2 to TRBJ2-2; 11 bases fit TRBD1. The V segment lost 6 bases and the J segment 6 bases; nucleotides outside the gene matches: 3. This CDR3 comprises 14 residues. Germline values: CDR1 WSHSY, CDR2 SAAADI. Here the CDR3 reads CASRDRGLAGELFF. DNA of the CDR3: TGCGCCAGCAGGGACAGGGGGCTAGCCGGGGAGCTGTTTTTT.

In its sample, this clone was seen once. The rearrangement joins TRBV2 to TRBJ2-1; a possible D gene is TRBD1 (6 bases). Trimming took 8 bases from V and 6 from J, leaving 17 bases between them. The CDR3 length is 14 residues. Germline CDR1 SNHLY, CDR2 FYNNEI. CDR3 region: CASSARGYGNEQFF. In DNA form, the CDR3 reads TGTGCCAGCTCTGCCAGGGGTTACGGCAATGAGCAGTTCTTC.

The chain combines TRBV4-1 with TRBJ1-6, with D hard to call. This CDR3 is 18 amino acids long. V lost 0 bases, J lost 1 base, and 13 bases lay in between. Germline CDR1 reads MGHRA; CDR2 reads YSYEKL. CDR3 bases: TGCGCCAGCAGCCAAGATTCGGGTGGTTGGTCCTATAATTCACCCCTCCACTTT. It yields the protein CASSQDSGGWSYNSPLHF.

In its sample, this clone was seen a few times. The rearrangement joins TRBV6-1 to TRBJ1-2; 8 nucleotides agree with TRBD1. V was pared by 8 bases and J by 6 bases, with 8 bases of the junction left unmatched. CDR1 is MNHNS, CDR2 SASEGT, per germline. This CDR3 has 13 residues. CDR3 sequence (DNA): TGTGCCAGCGTTTGGACAGGGTTGGATGGCTACACCTTC. Amino acid sequence: CASVWTGLDGYTF.

This chain uses TRBV27 with TRBJ2-4; 16 bases agree with TRBD2. Germline V gene lookup returns CDR1 MNHEY and CDR2 SMNVEV (reference sequence). CDR3 size: 17 residues. V lost 4 bases to trimming and J lost 9 bases; unmatched junction nucleotides: 9. CDR3 region: CASSSGGLAGGPSIQYF. Here the CDR3 DNA reads TGTGCCAGCAGTTCCGGGGGACTAGCGGGGGGGCCGAGCATTCAGTACTTC.

The rearrangement joins TRBV5-1 to TRBJ2-7; D possibly corresponds to TRBD2 (5 bases). This CDR3 comprises 15 residues. V lost 0 bases and J 2 bases, leaving 12 bases between the germline ends. Germline V gene sequence: CDR1 SGHRS, CDR2 YFSETQ. The CDR3 loop reads CASSLGLAATYEQYF. The CDR3 bases are TGCGCCAGCAGCTTGGGGCTAGCTGCCACCTACGAGCAGTACTTC.

V gene TRBV2 combines with J gene TRBJ2-6, with D possibly TRBD1 on 5 matching bases. V shed 4 bases and J shed 2 bases, with 9 bases lying between them. This CDR3 comprises 15 residues. CDR1 is SNHLY, CDR2 FYNNEI, per germline. In DNA, the CDR3 is TGTGCCAGCAGTGGACAGTCTACTGGGGCCAACGTCCTGACTTTC. Protein product: CASSGQSTGANVLTF.